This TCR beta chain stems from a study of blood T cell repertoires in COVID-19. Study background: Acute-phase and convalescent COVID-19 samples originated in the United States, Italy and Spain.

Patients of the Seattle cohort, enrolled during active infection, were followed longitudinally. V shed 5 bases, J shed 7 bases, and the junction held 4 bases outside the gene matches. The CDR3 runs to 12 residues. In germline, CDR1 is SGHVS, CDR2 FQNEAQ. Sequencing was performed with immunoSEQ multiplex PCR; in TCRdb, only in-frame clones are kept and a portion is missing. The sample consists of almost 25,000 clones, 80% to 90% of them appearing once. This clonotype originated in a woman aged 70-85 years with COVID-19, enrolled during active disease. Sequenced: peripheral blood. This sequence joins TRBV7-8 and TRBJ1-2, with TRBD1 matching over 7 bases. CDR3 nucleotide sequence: TGTGCCAGCAGCCCAGACAGGGCTGGCTACACCTTC. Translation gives CASSPDRAGYTF.